The rows below give T cell receptor beta chains drawn from one sample of a study of CD4 and CD8 cells across lung adenocarcinoma regions. In TCRdb, the PCR reads were re-called with MiXCR into one record per CDR3 protein. The sample consists of approximately 25,000 distinct CDR3 sequences, less than 60% of them appearing once. Sequencing used CD8+ T cells from the center of a lung tumor. Every receptor here comes from a male donor with lung adenocarcinoma. The CD4 and CD8 labels of this study may be unreliable. Each CDR3 is given with its conserved first and last residue. D genes are given only for firm matches. Rows give clone size only sometimes, using once, few, many, or a class for an expanded clone.

V gene	clone size	J gene	D gene	CDR3 protein	CDR3 DNA
TRBV6-1	many	TRBJ2-3	.	CASSGPLDTQYF	TGTGCCAGCAGTGGACCGCTAGATACGCAGTATTTT
TRBV5-1	few	TRBJ2-1	TRBD2	CASSPWGGTDEQFF	TGCGCCAGCAGCCCCTGGGGGGGTACCGATGAGCAGTTCTTC
TRBV6-1	many	TRBJ2-7	.	CASSPTGQTRGQYF	TGTGCCAGCAGTCCCACAGGTCAGACCCGGGGGCAGTACTTC
TRBV25-1	.	TRBJ2-4	TRBD1	CGGRGLGAKDTQYF	TGTGGCGGCAGGGGGCTGGGAGCCAAAGACACTCAGTATTTC
TRBV14	many	TRBJ2-1	TRBD1	CASSRQGSSYNEQFF	TGTGCCAGCAGCCGACAGGGGAGCTCCTACAATGAGCAGTTCTTC
TRBV10-1	.	TRBJ2-1	.	CASSVVQGGEQFF	TGCGCCAGCAGTGTAGTCCAGGGAGGTGAGCAGTTCTTC
TRBV7-6	many	TRBJ1-4	TRBD1	CASSLGGAGGEKLFF	TGTGCCAGCAGCTTAGGCGGGGCAGGGGGGGAAAAACTGTTTTTT
TRBV10-3	.	TRBJ2-5	.	CAGRRGGGPETQYF	TGTGCGGGGAGACGAGGCGGAGGGCCAGAGACCCAGTACTTC
TRBV9	.	TRBJ2-2	.	CASSVTRTTGELFF	TGTGCCAGCAGCGTAACTAGGACTACCGGGGAGCTGTTTTTT
TRBV4-1	once	TRBJ2-5	.	CASSRDRDQKTQYF	TGCGCCAGCAGCCGCGACCGGGACCAGAAGACCCAGTACTTT
TRBV6-1	.	TRBJ2-5	TRBD2	CASGDTRAGGQDTQYF	TGTGCCAGCGGGGACACCCGCGCGGGAGGCCAAGATACCCAGTACTTT
TRBV6-5	few	TRBJ2-7	TRBD2	CASSFVNSGGRYEQYF	TGTGCCAGCAGTTTTGTAAATAGCGGGGGCCGGTACGAGCAGTACTTC
TRBV27	.	TRBJ2-7	TRBD2	CATRGGANDTQYF	TGTGCCACCCGGGGGGGAGCCAATGACACGCAGTACTTC
TRBV6-4	.	TRBJ2-1	TRBD2	CGRGDGGLAVETQYF	TGTGGCAGGGGTGACGGGGGACTAGCTGTAGAGACGCAGTATTTC
TRBV5-8	.	TRBJ2-5	.	CASSLQGEETQYF	TGTGCCAGCAGCTTACAGGGTGAGGAGACCCAGTACTTC
TRBV7-3	.	TRBJ2-7	TRBD2	CASSREAGYEQYF	TGTGCCAGCAGCCGGGAGGCGGGGTACGAGCAGTACTTC
TRBV9	.	TRBJ2-5	.	CASSVGAVQETQYF	TGTGCCAGCAGCGTAGGGGCAGTCCAAGAGACCCAGTACTTC
TRBV12-3/TRBV12-4	many	TRBJ2-1	.	CASSFLASLGRNEQFF	TGTGCCAGCAGTTTCTTGGCTAGTCTGGGTCGCAATGAGCAGTTCTTC